These 11 T cell receptor beta chains were sequenced from one sample in a study of identical twins. MiXCR, run by TCRdb on the 5' RACE reads, gives a single entry per CDR3 protein. The data contain approximately 190,000 distinct CDR3 sequences, more than 15% of them seen just once; the ten biggest clones take up over 35%. This sample also appeared in a second study, on T cells expressing NK-cell markers.

The sequenced material came from CD8+ T cells sorted from blood. The receptors originated from a woman aged 18-30 years in good health.

There are a few counts of this clonotype. V gene TRBV30 combines with J gene TRBJ2-1; TRBD2 might be the D (6 bases). The CDR3 runs 14 residues. V shed 4 bases and J shed 3 bases, with 13 bases lying between them. Germline V lookup: CDR1 GTSNPN, CDR2 SVGIG (reference sequence). In DNA form, the CDR3 reads TGTGCCTGGAAGGTAGCGGAAATCTACAATGAGCAGTTCTTC. Amino acid sequence: CAWKVAEIYNEQFF.

This chain links TRBV5-6 with TRBJ2-7, with TRBD1 matching 11 bases. The CDR3 sequence is 13 residues long. V lost 3 bases, J lost 6 bases, and 2 bases stayed unmatched. Germline V gene data show CDR1 as SGHDT and CDR2 as YYEEEE. The CDR3 reads CASSSGTGGEQYF. In DNA form, the CDR3 reads TGTGCCAGCAGCTCCGGGACAGGGGGCGAGCAGTACTTC.

The rearrangement uses TRBV3-1 and TRBJ2-1; 10 bases agree with TRBD2. CDR3 length: 15 amino acids. Germline V lookup: CDR1 LGHDT, CDR2 YNNKEL (reference sequence). V lost 8 bases to trimming and J lost 5 bases; unmatched junction nucleotides: 9. The CDR3 bases are TGTGCCAGCGCATTACTAGCGGGGAACAACAATGAGCAGTTCTTC. This translates into CASALLAGNNNEQFF.

For this clonotype: A much more abundant neighbour one base away suggests this may be a read error. V gene TRBV29-1 combines with J gene TRBJ2-3; 10 bases fit TRBD2. CDR1 SQVTM and CDR2 ANQGSEA come from the germline V gene. This CDR3 spans 15 amino acids. CDR3 residues: CGVEILAGPTDTQYF. CDR3 DNA sequence: TGCGGCGTTGAAATACTAGCGGGACCCACAGATACGCAGTATTTT.

This rearrangement joins TRBV19 to TRBJ2-1; D is unresolved. CDR1 and CDR2 from the germline V gene are LNHDA and SQIVND (reference sequence). The CDR3 is 15 residues long. V was cut by 3 bases and J by 2 bases, with 11 bases left in between. The CDR3: CASSIDSETYNEQFF. CDR3 DNA sequence: TGTGCCAGTAGTATCGATTCGGAAACCTACAATGAGCAGTTCTTC.

The rearrangement joins TRBV29-1 to TRBJ2-1; perhaps TRBD2 as D (7 bases). The germline gives CDR1 SQVTM, CDR2 ANQGSEA. Trimming took off 3 bases at V and 6 bases at J, with 9 bases between the two ends. The CDR3 sequence is 12 residues long. The CDR3 protein is CSVDGGANEQFF. The CDR3 nucleotides are TGCAGCGTTGATGGGGGGGCCAATGAGCAGTTCTTC.

The rearrangement uses TRBV6-2 or TRBV6-3 and TRBJ2-7, with 8 bases lining up with TRBD2. The germline CDR1 and CDR2 sequences are MNHEY and SVGEGT. V lost 6 bases to trimming and J lost 0 bases; unmatched junction nucleotides: 10. The CDR3 length is 16 residues. The CDR3 loop is CASRDVPRGGSYEQYF. CDR3 DNA sequence: TGTGCCAGCAGGGACGTTCCCCGGGGGGGCTCCTACGAGCAGTACTTC.

This rearrangement joins TRBV7-9 to TRBJ2-3, with D unclear. The CDR3 has 11 residues. Deletions cut 5 bases from V and 6 bases from J, with 6 bases between. Germline V CDR1 and CDR2: SEHNR, FQNEAQ (reference sequence). CDR3 coding DNA: TGTGCCAGCAGCCGCGAGGATACGCAGTATTTT. This translates into CASSREDTQYF.

This clonotype was observed at least ten times. This chain uses TRBV6-2 or TRBV6-3 with TRBJ2-1; D perhaps matches TRBD2 (6 bases). The V end lost 5 bases, the J end lost 7 bases, and 21 bases lay between the germline ends. Germline loops: CDR1 MNHEY, CDR2 SVGEGT. The CDR3 consists of 16 residues. CDR3 nucleotides: TGTGCCAGCAGTCCCCTCGGGGGACCGGCAAGGAATGAGCAGTTCTTC. This codes for CASSPLGGPARNEQFF.

The table lists this clonotype with a few counts. V usage is TRBV3-1 and J usage is TRBJ2-3, with a weak D call TRBD1 (5 bases). Per germline, CDR1 LGHDT and CDR2 YNNKEL (reference sequence). V dropped 5 bases and J dropped 4 bases, with 25 bases sitting between them. The CDR3 has 18 residues. The CDR3: CASSSVDIRQRTPDTQYF. The CDR3, as DNA: TGTGCCAGCAGCAGCGTGGACATCCGCCAACGGACCCCAGATACGCAGTATTTT.

V gene TRBV7-6 combines with J gene TRBJ1-5; D unclear. The CDR3 has 13 amino acids. Trimming stripped 1 base from V and 7 bases from J, with 8 bases between. Germline assignment: CDR1 SGHVS and CDR2 FNYEAQ. This CDR3 reads CASSLEENQPQHF. The CDR3 nucleotides read TGTGCCAGCAGCTTAGAGGAGAACCAGCCCCAGCATTTT.